Listed below are T cell receptor beta chains from one sample, sequenced in a study of cytomegalovirus exposure and HLA in healthy donors. Assay: immunoSEQ multiplex PCR; the TCRdb copy retains only in-frame clones and omits some. The table has fewer than 70,000 clones, 75% to 85% seen once; the top ten hold nearly 4%. Material for sequencing was PBMCs. These receptors were taken from a woman aged 35 to 49 in good health and CMV-seronegative. Both conserved end residues are part of each CDR3. The D gene is left open where the match is weak.

cdr3_nt	cdr3_aa	v_call	d_call	j_call
TGTGCCAGTAGCGGTCGGTATCAGGACAGGAGACTCCAAGAGACCCAGTACTTC	CASSGRYQDRRLQETQYF	TRBV19	TRBD1	TRBJ2-5
TGTGCCAGCAGCTCCGCAGGGTATGGTACTGAAGCTTTCTTT	CASSSAGYGTEAFF	TRBV11-1	-	TRBJ1-1
TGTGCCAGCTCACCAAACAGGGGGCGGATTAATGAAAAACTGTTTTTT	CASSPNRGRINEKLFF	TRBV18	TRBD1	TRBJ1-4
TGTGCCAGCAGTGGACGGAGCTACAACACTGAAGCTTTCTTT	CASSGRSYNTEAFF	TRBV2	-	TRBJ1-1
TGTGCCAGCAGCTTGGGTCCCCCGGGGGCAGATACGCAGTATTTT	CASSLGPPGADTQYF	TRBV5-4	-	TRBJ2-3
TGTGCCATCAATCCTGGCCCCGACAATGAGCAGTTCTTC	CAINPGPDNEQFF	TRBV10-3	-	TRBJ2-1
TGTGCCAGCAGCTTAGGGCCTAGCGGGAGCGGTTACAATGAGCAGTTCTTC	CASSLGPSGSGYNEQFF	TRBV7-8	TRBD2	TRBJ2-1
TGTGCCAGCAGCCACCGCGCGGGACAGGGGAATGAGCAGTTCTTC	CASSHRAGQGNEQFF	TRBV5-4	TRBD1	TRBJ2-1
TGTGCCAGTAGAGCCCGGACAGACCAGAATCAGCCCCAGCATTTT	CASRARTDQNQPQHF	TRBV19	-	TRBJ1-5
TGTGCCAGCAGTTACTCATTTCAGTTAGAGGCCTACGAGCAGTACTTC	CASSYSFQLEAYEQYF	TRBV6-5	-	TRBJ2-7
TGTGCCAGCAGTCTCGGGGGGTTGGGGGCGAAAGACGAGCAGTACTTC	CASSLGGLGAKDEQYF	TRBV28	-	TRBJ2-7